This TCR beta chain originates from a study of cytomegalovirus exposure and HLA in healthy donors. Comments on this clone: As yet, its antigen is unknown.

Only in-frame clones appear in the TCRdb table, and some are missing; sequencing was by immunoSEQ multiplex PCR. The sample records 150,000 or so clones, 75% to 90% being singletons. Regarding the study as a whole: Reportedly, cytomegalovirus status was diagnosed with high sensitivity and specificity. Most TCR sequences proved rare, with some public TCRs found in many donors. Clusters of TCRs from the first cohort tended to co-occur in the approximately 130 validation repertoires (as a later analysis found).

The approximately 120-subject validation cohort, separate from the approximately 640-subject first cohort, included the donors. The CDR3 runs 20 residues. CDR1 and CDR2 (germline): MNHEY, SMNVEV (reference sequence). V was pared by 4 bases and J by 1 base, with 26 bases between. V usage is TRBV27 and J usage is TRBJ2-1; tentatively, D is TRBD2 (6 bases). The sequenced sample consisted of PBMCs. This TCR was sampled from a young woman in good health and CMV-seropositive. The DNA of the CDR3 is TGTGCCAGCAGTTGGGGTAGGGGCGGGGCTCTTTCGGGGTCCTACAATGAGCAGTTCTTC. Its translation is CASSWGRGGALSGSYNEQFF.